The T cell receptor beta chain under discussion was sequenced for a study of human T cells and chemical hapten exposure. Across the study: Patches that contained 0.01% DPC were applied to the upper back and read at 6 days.

Regarding time point: pre-sensitization, week 0. The treatment denotes: therapeutic diphenylcyclopropenone sensitization with weekly scalp DPC. The template was total RNA from unfractionated whole blood. The CDR3 length is 13 residues. Per the germline V gene, CDR1 is DFQATT and CDR2 is SNEGSKA (reference sequence). Trimming stripped 0 bases from V and 9 bases from J, with 9 bases between. Study-wide results and caveats: Sensitization with DPC brought no change to TCRs above 1 in 1000 in frequency.

From the RACE reads, TCRdb called clonotypes with MiXCR, one entry per CDR3 protein. The sample holds some 70,000 distinct CDR3 sequences, approximately 9.9% seen once. This clonotype has a count of ten or more. The target antigen is unknown. The input for sequencing was whole blood, taken in connection with sensitization to the hapten diphenylcyclopropenone (DPC). This receptor was identified in a woman aged 45-65 years with alopecia areata. Some clones in this sample may be carry-over from other donors' samples. The J gene is TRBJ1-6, the V gene TRBV20-1; no clear D. The CDR3 DNA is TGCAGTGCTAGAGATCAGGACTCTTCACCCCTCCACTTT. As protein: CSARDQDSSPLHF.